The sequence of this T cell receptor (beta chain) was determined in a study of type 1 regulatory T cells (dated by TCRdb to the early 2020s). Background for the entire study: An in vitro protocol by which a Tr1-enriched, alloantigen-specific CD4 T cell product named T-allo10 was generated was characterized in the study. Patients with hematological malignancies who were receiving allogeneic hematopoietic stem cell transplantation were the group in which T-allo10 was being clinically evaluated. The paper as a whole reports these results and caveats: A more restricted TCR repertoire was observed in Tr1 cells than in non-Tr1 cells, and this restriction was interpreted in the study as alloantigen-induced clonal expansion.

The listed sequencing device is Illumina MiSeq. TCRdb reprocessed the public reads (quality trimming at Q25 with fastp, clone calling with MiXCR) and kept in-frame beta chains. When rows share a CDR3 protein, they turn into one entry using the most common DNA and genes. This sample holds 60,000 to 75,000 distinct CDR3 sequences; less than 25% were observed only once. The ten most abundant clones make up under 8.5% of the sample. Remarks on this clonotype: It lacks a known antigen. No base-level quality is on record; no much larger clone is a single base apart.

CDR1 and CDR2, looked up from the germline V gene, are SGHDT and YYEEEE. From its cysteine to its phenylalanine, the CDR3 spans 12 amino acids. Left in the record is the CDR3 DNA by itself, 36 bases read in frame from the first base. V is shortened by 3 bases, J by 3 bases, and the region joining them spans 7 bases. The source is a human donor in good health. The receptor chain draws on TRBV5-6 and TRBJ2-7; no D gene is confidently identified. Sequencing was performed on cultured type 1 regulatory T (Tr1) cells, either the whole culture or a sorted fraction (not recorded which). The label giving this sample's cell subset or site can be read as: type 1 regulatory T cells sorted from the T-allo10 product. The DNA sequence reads TGTGCCAGCAGCTCCGATTTCTACGAGCAGTACTTC. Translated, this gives CASSSDFYEQYF.